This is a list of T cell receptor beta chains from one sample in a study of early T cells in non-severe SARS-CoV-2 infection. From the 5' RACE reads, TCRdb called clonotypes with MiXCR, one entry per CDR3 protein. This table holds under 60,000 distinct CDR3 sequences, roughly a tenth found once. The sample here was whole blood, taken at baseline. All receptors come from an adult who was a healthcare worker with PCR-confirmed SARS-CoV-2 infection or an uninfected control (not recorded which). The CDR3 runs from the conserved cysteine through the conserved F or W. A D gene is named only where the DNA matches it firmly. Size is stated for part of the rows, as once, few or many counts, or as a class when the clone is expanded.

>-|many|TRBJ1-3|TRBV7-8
CASSPILGMTNTIYF
TGTGCCAGCAGCCCCATACTTGGGATGACAAACACCATATATTTT
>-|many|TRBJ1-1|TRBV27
CASSLNEATEAFF
TGTGCCAGCAGTTTAAACGAGGCCACTGAAGCTTTCTTT
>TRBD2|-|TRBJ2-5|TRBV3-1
CASSPRLAGEETQYF
TGTGCCAGCAGCCCGCGACTAGCGGGGGAAGAGACCCAGTACTTC
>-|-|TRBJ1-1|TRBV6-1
CASSERGSLEAFF
TGTGCCAGCAGTGAAAGGGGCAGCCTTGAAGCTTTCTTT
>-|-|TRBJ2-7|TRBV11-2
CASSSDRYYEQYF
TGTGCCAGCAGCTCGGACAGATACTACGAGCAGTACTTC
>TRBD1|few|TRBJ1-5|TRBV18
CASSPPGQGGNQPQHF
TGTGCCAGCTCACCACCGGGACAGGGAGGGAATCAGCCCCAGCATTTT
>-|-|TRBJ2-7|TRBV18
CASSPIGSAGYEQYF
TGTGCCAGCTCACCCATCGGGTCCGCCGGCTACGAGCAGTACTTC
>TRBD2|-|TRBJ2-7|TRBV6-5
CASSPMTSGADEQYF
TGTGCCAGCAGTCCGATGACTAGCGGGGCAGACGAGCAGTACTTC
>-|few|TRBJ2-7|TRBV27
CASSPAYEQYF
TGTGCCAGCAGTCCGGCCTACGAGCAGTACTTC
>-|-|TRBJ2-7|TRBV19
CASSTHGGHEQYF
TGTGCCAGTAGTACCCACGGGGGCCACGAGCAGTACTTC
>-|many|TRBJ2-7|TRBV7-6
CASSLAGETYEQYF
TGTGCCAGCAGCTTAGCGGGAGAGACCTACGAGCAGTACTTC
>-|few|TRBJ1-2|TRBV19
CASSIPDSSNYGYTF
TGTGCCAGTAGTATCCCCGACAGCTCTAACTATGGCTACACCTTC
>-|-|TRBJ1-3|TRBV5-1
CASSPMGGSGNTIYF
TGCGCCAGCAGCCCCATGGGGGGATCTGGAAACACCATATATTTT
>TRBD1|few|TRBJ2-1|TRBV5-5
CASSRQQGTYNEQFF
TGTGCCAGCAGCCGCCAACAGGGGACCTACAATGAGCAGTTCTTC
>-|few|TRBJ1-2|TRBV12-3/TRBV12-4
CASSPQTNYGYTF
TGTGCCAGCAGTCCCCAGACGAACTATGGCTACACCTTC
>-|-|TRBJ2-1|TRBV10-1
CASSEQASSYNEQFF
TGCGCCAGCAGTGAACAGGCTAGCTCCTACAATGAGCAGTTCTTC
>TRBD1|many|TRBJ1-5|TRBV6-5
CASSDRGNQPQHF
TGTGCCAGCAGTGACAGGGGCAATCAGCCCCAGCATTTT
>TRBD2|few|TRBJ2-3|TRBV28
CASSGKKGGRDTQYF
TGTGCCAGCAGTGGGAAGAAGGGCGGGAGAGATACGCAGTATTTT
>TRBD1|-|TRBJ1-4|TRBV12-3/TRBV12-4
CASRTGQGTNEKLFF
TGTGCCAGCAGAACTGGACAGGGGACTAATGAAAAACTGTTTTTT
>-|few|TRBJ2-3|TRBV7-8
CASSPDTQYF
TGTGCCAGCAGCCCAGATACGCAGTATTTT
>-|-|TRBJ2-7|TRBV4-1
CASSQFEEQYF
TGCGCCAGCAGCCAATTTGAAGAGCAGTACTTC
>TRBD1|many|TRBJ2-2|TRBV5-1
CASSPRTGDTGELFF
TGCGCCAGCAGCCCAAGGACAGGGGACACCGGGGAGCTGTTTTTT
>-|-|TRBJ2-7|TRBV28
CASREGGDSEDEQYF
TGTGCCAGCAGGGAGGGCGGGGACAGTGAGGACGAGCAGTACTTC
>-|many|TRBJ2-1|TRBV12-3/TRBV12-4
CASSLRGDEQFF
TGTGCCAGCAGTTTGCGAGGGGATGAGCAGTTCTTC
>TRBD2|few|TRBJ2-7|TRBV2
CASSPASGSYEQYF
TGTGCCAGTAGCCCGGCTAGCGGTTCCTACGAGCAGTACTTC
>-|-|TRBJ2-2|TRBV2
CASTREPTGELFF
TGTGCCAGCACTCGAGAACCGACCGGGGAGCTGTTTTTT
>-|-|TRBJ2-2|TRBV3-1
CASKRQGEDGELFF
TGTGCCAGCAAACGCCAGGGCGAAGACGGGGAGCTGTTTTTT
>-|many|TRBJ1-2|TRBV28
CASSFSTEGLGYTF
TGTGCCAGCAGTTTTAGTACAGAAGGGCTCGGCTACACCTTC
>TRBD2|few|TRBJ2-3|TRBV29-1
CSDGQRGADTQYF
TGCAGCGACGGACAGCGGGGGGCAGATACGCAGTATTTT
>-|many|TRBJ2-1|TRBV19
CASSIVSSGGEQFF
TGTGCCAGTAGTATAGTCAGTAGTGGAGGTGAGCAGTTCTTC
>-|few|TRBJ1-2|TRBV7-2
CASSLGGAGVEYGYTF
TGTGCCAGCAGCCTGGGGGGCGCAGGGGTAGAGTATGGCTACACCTTC
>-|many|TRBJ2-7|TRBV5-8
CASSLSGYEQYF
TGTGCCAGCAGCTTGTCCGGGTACGAGCAGTACTTC
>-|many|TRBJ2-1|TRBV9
CASSVLMDDSIQFF
TGTGCCAGCAGCGTTCTAATGGATGACAGCATACAGTTCTTC
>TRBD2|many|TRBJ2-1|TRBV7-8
CASSTPGTSALNEQFF
TGTGCCAGCAGCACCCCCGGGACTAGCGCCCTGAATGAGCAGTTCTTC
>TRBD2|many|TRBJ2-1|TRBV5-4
CASSGTSGGKSSYNEQFF
TGTGCCAGCAGCGGGACTAGCGGGGGAAAAAGCTCCTACAATGAGCAGTTCTTC
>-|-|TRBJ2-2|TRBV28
CASSGTTDLFEWAGSCFF
-
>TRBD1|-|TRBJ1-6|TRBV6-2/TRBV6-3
CASSTGTGGLTSSGNSPLHF
TGTGCCAGCAGCACCGGGACAGGGGGCTTAACTTCTTCGGGTAATTCACCCCTCCACTTT
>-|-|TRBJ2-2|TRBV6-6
CASSTAKGLNTGELFF
TGTGCCAGCAGTACCGCGAAAGGGTTGAACACCGGGGAGCTGTTTTTT
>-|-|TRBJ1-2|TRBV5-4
CASSSQGDYGYTF
TGTGCCAGCAGCTCCCAGGGAGACTATGGCTACACCTTC
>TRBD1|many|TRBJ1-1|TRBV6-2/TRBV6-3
CASSVAGTVNTEAFF
TGTGCCAGCAGTGTCGCCGGGACAGTTAACACTGAAGCTTTCTTT
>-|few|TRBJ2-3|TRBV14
CASARPASGSDTQYF
TGTGCCAGTGCCCGTCCCGCGAGCGGCAGTGATACGCAGTATTTT
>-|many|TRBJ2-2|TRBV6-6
CARSTGELFF
TGTGCCAGAAGTACCGGGGAGCTGTTTTTT
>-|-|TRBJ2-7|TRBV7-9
CASSPRSAPPKVTYEQYF
TGTGCCAGCAGCCCAAGATCAGCGCCGCCTAAAGTTACCTACGAGCAGTACTTC
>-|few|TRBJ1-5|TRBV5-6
CASSFGGSQPQHF
TGTGCCAGCAGCTTTGGAGGTTCTCAGCCCCAGCATTTT
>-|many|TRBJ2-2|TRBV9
CASSVDLTGELFF
TGTGCCAGCAGCGTAGACTTAACCGGGGAGCTGTTTTTT
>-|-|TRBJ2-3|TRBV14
CASSQDLADTQYF
TGTGCCAGCAGCCAAGATTTGGCAGATACGCAGTATTTT
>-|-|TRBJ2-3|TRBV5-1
CASSPGQTTDTQYF
TGCGCCAGCAGCCCCGGACAGACCACAGATACGCAGTATTTT
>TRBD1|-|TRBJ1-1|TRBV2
CASRGDRGYPEAFF
TGTGCCAGCAGGGGGGACAGGGGATACCCTGAAGCTTTCTTT
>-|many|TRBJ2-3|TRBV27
CASSSVRDDTQYF
TGTGCCAGCAGTTCAGTCAGGGACGATACGCAGTATTTT
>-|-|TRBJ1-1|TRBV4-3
CASSQVGVAEAFF
TGCGCCAGCAGCCAAGTGGGAGTCGCTGAAGCTTTCTTT
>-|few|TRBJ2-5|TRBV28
CASSPPGASRETQYF
TGTGCCAGCAGCCCCCCCGGGGCTAGTAGAGAGACCCAGTACTTC
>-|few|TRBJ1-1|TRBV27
CASSWKNSNTEAFF
TGTGCCAGCAGTTGGAAGAATAGTAACACTGAAGCTTTCTTT
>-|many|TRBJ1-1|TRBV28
CASSPDRRNTEAFF
TGTGCCAGCAGCCCCGACAGGCGGAACACTGAAGCTTTCTTT